Following are 25 T cell receptor beta chains from one sample sequenced in a study of immune cell composition in non-small cell lung cancer. Assay used: immunoSEQ multiplex PCR; TCRdb lists only in-frame clones, some missing. There are 7,500 to 9,000 clones in the sample; under 70% occur only once, and 20% to 25% lies in the top ten. The normal lung sample lay at least 3 cm, and maximally far, from the tumour. The sample comprised non-adjacent lung tissue. These receptors came from a human donor with non-small cell lung cancer.

This chain's CDR3 is CASIWTGGREQFF. CDR3 bases: TGTGCCAGCATCTGGACAGGGGGGCGTGAGCAGTTCTTC. The chain employs TRBV27 and TRBJ2-1, with 10 positions matching TRBD1. With V trimmed by 7 bases and J by 9 bases, 6 bases remained unmatched. Germline lookup yields CDR1 MNHEY and CDR2 SMNVEV (reference sequence). This CDR3 has 13 residues.

This clone was seen more than once but under ten times. The chain uses TRBV29-1 and TRBJ1-2, with D possibly TRBD1 on 5 matching bases. The CDR3 runs 13 residues. CDR1 is SQVTM, CDR2 ANQGSEA, per germline. V was shortened by 2 bases and J by 8 bases, with 15 bases between the two germline ends. In DNA, the CDR3 is TGCAGCGTTGAACATCGCAGGGAAGACGGCTACACCTTC. The encoded protein is CSVEHRREDGYTF.

The CDR3 coding sequence is TGTGCCAGCAGCTCGGGACAGCCCTACGAGCAGTACTTC. As protein: CASSSGQPYEQYF. The chain carries TRBV4-2 and TRBJ2-7, with 7 bases aligning to TRBD1. V lost 5 bases and J lost 2; bases outside the gene matches: 3. Germline CDR1 LGHNA, CDR2 YNFKEQ. This CDR3 comprises 13 residues.

The gene calls are TRBV7-9 and TRBJ1-4; D gene ambiguous. V lost 5 bases to trimming and J lost 4 bases, with 11 bases between them. Looked up from germline, CDR1 is SEHNR and CDR2 is FQNEAQ (reference sequence). This CDR3 is built from 14 residues. Here the CDR3 reads CASSQGDINEKLFF. The CDR3 DNA follows: TGTGCCAGCAGCCAAGGCGACATTAATGAAAAACTGTTTTTT.

This clone came up a few times. The chain joins TRBV5-4 to TRBJ1-1, with TRBD1 matching 8 bases. CDR1 SGHNT and CDR2 YYREEE come from the germline V gene (reference sequence). V lost 2 bases and J lost 5; bases outside the gene matches: 5. The CDR3 extends over 14 amino acids. The DNA of the CDR3 is TGTGCCAGCAGCTTACAGGGGGGATATACTGAAGCTTTCTTT. This sequence encodes CASSLQGGYTEAFF.

V and J are TRBV7-2 and TRBJ2-5, with 9 nucleotides matching TRBD2. Germline V lookup: CDR1 SGHTA, CDR2 FQGNSA. This CDR3 has 14 residues. With V trimmed by 5 bases and J by 4 bases, 5 bases remained unmatched. The CDR3 here is CASSRGGAGETQYF. Here the CDR3 DNA reads TGTGCCAGCAGCCGCGGGGGGGCGGGAGAGACCCAGTACTTC.

By its share, this clone is medium-sized. V is TRBV19 and J is TRBJ1-1, with D tentatively TRBD1 (5 bases). Germline CDR1 reads LNHDA; CDR2 reads SQIVND (reference sequence). Trimming removed 2 bases at V and 5 bases at J, with 12 bases between. This CDR3 contains 14 residues. CDR3 protein: CASSIIGRGTEAFF. CDR3 in DNA: TGTGCCAGTAGTATAATCGGTCGGGGGACTGAAGCTTTCTTT.

This chain uses TRBV15 with TRBJ2-5; D possibly corresponds to TRBD2 (7 bases). Between the trimmed V and J ends, which lost 5 bases and 4 bases, there was a span of 17 bases. Per germline, CDR1 LNHNV and CDR2 YYDKDF (reference sequence). This CDR3 is 15 amino acids long. CDR3 sequence: CATSSSRGEGETQYF. CDR3 nucleotides: TGTGCCACCAGCTCGAGTAGGGGGGAGGGAGAGACCCAGTACTTC.

The chain has TRBV6-1 and TRBJ1-4; possible D gene TRBD1, 6 bases. The CDR3 is made up of 14 amino acids. Germline values: CDR1 MNHNS, CDR2 SASEGT. Trimming pared 10 bases from V and 6 bases from J, leaving 18 bases between. The CDR3 region has the DNA TGTGCCACTTATCGCCGGGACAAGCATGAAAAACTGTTTTTT. This codes for CATYRRDKHEKLFF.

The rearrangement links TRBV2 to TRBJ2-3; TRBD2 aligns across 8 bases. CDR1 is SNHLY, CDR2 FYNNEI, per germline. The CDR3 contains 12 residues. The V segment lost 8 bases and the J segment 6 bases; nucleotides outside the gene matches: 4. The CDR3 protein is CASLRLADTQYF. In nucleotides, the CDR3 is TGTGCCAGCCTCAGACTAGCGGATACGCAGTATTTT.

The J gene is TRBJ2-5, the V gene TRBV7-8; unclear D gene. The germline CDR1 and CDR2 sequences are SGHVS and FQNEAQ. The CDR3 has 14 amino acids. Trimming left V 2 bases short and J 5 bases short, with 12 bases between. CDR3 bases: TGTGCCAGCAGCTTACGTCCTCCCGGGGAGACCCAGTACTTC. This sequence encodes CASSLRPPGETQYF.

The chain carries TRBV29-1 and TRBJ1-5; 10 nucleotides align to TRBD1. Germline V gene data show CDR1 as SQVTM and CDR2 as ANQGSEA. After removal of 7 bases from V and 7 bases from J, the junction contained 10 bases not matched to a gene. The CDR3 has 14 amino acids. DNA for the CDR3: TGCAGCGCACAGGGGACAGGGGCAGGGCAGCCCCAGCATTTT. Its protein product is CSAQGTGAGQPQHF.

This chain uses TRBV4-2 with TRBJ2-7; 9 nucleotides align to TRBD2. Looked up from germline, CDR1 is LGHNA and CDR2 is YNFKEQ. The CDR3 length is 15 residues. Trimming took 0 bases from V and 5 from J; bases not matched to a gene: 5. The CDR3 region is CASSQEGSGGHEQYF. The CDR3 DNA is TGTGCCAGCAGCCAAGAGGGTAGCGGGGGCCACGAGCAGTACTTC.

This clone was picked up a small number of times. The chain links TRBV15 to TRBJ2-1, with D unclear. CDR3 length equals 11 residues. Trimming took off 0 bases at V and 9 bases at J, with 3 bases between the two ends. CDR1 is LNHNV, CDR2 YYDKDF, per germline (reference sequence). Here the CDR3 DNA reads TGTGCCACCAGCAGAGACGGTGAGCAGTTCTTC. Encoded protein: CATSRDGEQFF.

The chain has TRBV4-1 and TRBJ2-1; 8 bases match TRBD2. Unmatched junction bases numbered 6, after V lost 3 bases and J lost 8 bases. Germline V gives CDR1 MGHRA, CDR2 YSYEKL. This CDR3 has 14 amino acids. As DNA, the CDR3 is TGCGCCAGCAGCCACGGGGGGGGAGGATATGAGCAGTTCTTC. The encoded protein is CASSHGGGGYEQFF.

The rearrangement uses TRBV19 and TRBJ1-3; no firm D call. Trimming removed 10 bases from V and 1 base from J, with 11 bases in between. The CDR3 sequence is 13 residues long. Germline CDR1 LNHDA, CDR2 SQIVND (reference sequence). This CDR3 reads CATPEISGNTIYF. The CDR3, as DNA: TGTGCCACCCCTGAGATTTCTGGAAACACCATATATTTT.

This clone was observed once. V and J are TRBV5-8 and TRBJ2-7; TRBD1 aligns across 8 bases. CDR3 size: 13 residues. Per germline, CDR1 SGHTS and CDR2 YDEGEE. V lost 10 bases, J lost 0 bases, and 6 bases stayed unmatched. The CDR3 region is CAGDRGLSYEQYF. The DNA of the CDR3 is TGTGCCGGCGACAGGGGCCTCTCCTACGAGCAGTACTTC.

This chain connects TRBV5-1 to TRBJ1-2; D is unclear. The CDR3 consists of 14 residues. The germline V and J ends were trimmed by 5 bases and 0 bases, with 11 bases remaining between them. The germline CDR1 and CDR2 sequences are SGHRS and YFSETQ. The CDR3 bases are TGCGCCAGCAGTTACGAGACTCCTAACTATGGCTACACCTTC. Its protein product is CASSYETPNYGYTF.

J is TRBJ2-3 and V is TRBV15; TRBD1 matches at 7 bases. This CDR3 contains 14 residues. The germline V gene encodes CDR1 LNHNV and CDR2 YYDKDF (reference sequence). V trimming: 1 base; J trimming: 7 bases; junction bases outside the gene matches: 5. The CDR3 reads CATSRAGTDYTQYF. CDR3 DNA: TGTGCCACCAGCAGAGCTGGGACAGACTATACGCAGTATTTT.

This clone was counted only a few times. The chain carries TRBV2 and TRBJ2-1; D perhaps matches TRBD1 (5 bases). Germline V gives CDR1 SNHLY, CDR2 FYNNEI. This CDR3 has 12 amino acids. Trimming removed 8 bases from V and 0 bases from J, with 5 bases in between. The CDR3: CASQGSYNEQFF. The CDR3 nucleotides are TGTGCCAGCCAGGGCTCCTACAATGAGCAGTTCTTC.

The J gene is TRBJ1-6, the V gene TRBV5-6; D might be TRBD1 (5 bases). Germline V gives CDR1 SGHDT, CDR2 YYEEEE. The V gene lost 0 bases and the J gene lost 4 bases, with 17 bases spanning the gap. The CDR3 consists of 18 residues. The CDR3, as DNA: TGTGCCAGCAGCTTGGGGCAGGGAACGGGCTTGTATAATTCACCCCTCCACTTT. Translation: CASSLGQGTGLYNSPLHF.

By frequency in the sample, this clone is medium-sized. V gene TRBV5-1 combines with J gene TRBJ2-3; 7 nucleotides align to TRBD1. Germline trimming cut 4 bases from V and 1 base from J; bases unmatched to any gene: 6. CDR1 and CDR2 (germline): SGHRS, YFSETQ. CDR3 length: 15 amino acids. Written as DNA, the CDR3 is TGCGCCAGCAGCACCGGGACAGTTGGCACAGATACGCAGTATTTT. This gives the protein CASSTGTVGTDTQYF.

There are a few counts of this clone. The gene calls are TRBV5-6 and TRBJ1-6; D is unclear. Germline V lookup: CDR1 SGHDT, CDR2 YYEEEE. Trimming took off 1 base at V and 5 bases at J, with 7 bases between the two ends. The length of the CDR3 is 14 residues. Here the CDR3 DNA reads TGTGCCAGCAGCTTGTCTCCGGATAATTCACCCCTCCACTTT. Translation gives CASSLSPDNSPLHF.

This clone was seen only a few times. The chain links TRBV5-1 to TRBJ2-1; tentatively, D is TRBD2 (6 bases). This CDR3 contains 13 residues. V lost 6 bases, J lost 5 bases, and 12 bases lay in between. Per germline, CDR1 SGHRS and CDR2 YFSETQ. The CDR3 loop reads CASILEGNNEQFF. For the CDR3, the DNA is TGCGCCAGCATATTGGAGGGGAACAATGAGCAGTTCTTC.

As DNA, the CDR3 is TGCGCCAGCTCTCGGGAGGGCCCCGTTTCTGGAAACACCATATATTTT. It specifies CASSREGPVSGNTIYF. The V gene is TRBV5-1, the J gene TRBJ1-3; D is uncertain. Germline V gene sequence: CDR1 SGHRS, CDR2 YFSETQ. The CDR3 spans 16 residues. V was cut by 7 bases and J by 1 base, with 18 bases left in between.